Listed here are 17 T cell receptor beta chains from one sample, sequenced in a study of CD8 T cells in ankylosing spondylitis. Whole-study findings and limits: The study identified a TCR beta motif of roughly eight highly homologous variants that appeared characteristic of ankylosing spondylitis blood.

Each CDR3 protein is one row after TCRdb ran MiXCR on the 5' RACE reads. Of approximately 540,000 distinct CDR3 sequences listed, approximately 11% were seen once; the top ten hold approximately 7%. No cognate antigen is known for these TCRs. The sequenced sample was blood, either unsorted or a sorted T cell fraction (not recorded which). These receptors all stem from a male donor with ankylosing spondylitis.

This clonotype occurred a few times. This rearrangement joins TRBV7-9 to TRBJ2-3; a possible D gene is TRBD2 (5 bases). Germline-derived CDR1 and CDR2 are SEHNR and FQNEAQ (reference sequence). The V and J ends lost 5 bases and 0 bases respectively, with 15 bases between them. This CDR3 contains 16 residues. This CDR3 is CASSRRTGESTDTQYF. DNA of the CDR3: TGTGCCAGCAGCCGGAGGACTGGTGAAAGCACAGATACGCAGTATTTT.

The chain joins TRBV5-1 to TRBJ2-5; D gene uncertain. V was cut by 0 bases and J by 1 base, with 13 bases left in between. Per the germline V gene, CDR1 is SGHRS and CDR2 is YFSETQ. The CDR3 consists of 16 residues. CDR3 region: CASSLGSLRFQETQYF. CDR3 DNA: TGCGCCAGCAGCTTGGGCTCTCTACGCTTCCAAGAGACCCAGTACTTC.

The CDR3 DNA reads TGCGCCAGCAGCCAAAGACAGGGGCCGAACACCGGGGAGCTGTTTTTT. Translated, it gives CASSQRQGPNTGELFF. J is TRBJ2-2 and V is TRBV4-1, with 8 positions matching TRBD1. Germline assignment: CDR1 MGHRA and CDR2 YSYEKL. This CDR3 is built from 16 residues. Trimming cost V 2 bases and J 0 bases; bases outside gene matches: 2.

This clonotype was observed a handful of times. The CDR3: CSVSNPAGPNYGYTF. The CDR3 DNA is TGCAGCGTCTCAAACCCGGCAGGGCCGAACTATGGCTACACCTTC. This rearrangement joins TRBV29-1 to TRBJ1-2; possibly TRBD1 for D (5 bases). Between the trimmed V and J ends, which lost 6 bases and 2 bases, there was a span of 19 bases. The CDR3 runs 15 residues. CDR1 is SQVTM, CDR2 ANQGSEA, per germline.

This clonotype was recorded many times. The CDR3 DNA is TGCAGCGTTGCTGGGGGCCGAGACTATGGCTACACCTTC. Translating it yields CSVAGGRDYGYTF. The chain couples TRBV29-1 to TRBJ1-2; D possibly corresponds to TRBD1 (6 bases). V lost 4 bases, J lost 3 bases, and 12 bases lay in between. The germline gives CDR1 SQVTM, CDR2 ANQGSEA. CDR3 length: 13 residues.

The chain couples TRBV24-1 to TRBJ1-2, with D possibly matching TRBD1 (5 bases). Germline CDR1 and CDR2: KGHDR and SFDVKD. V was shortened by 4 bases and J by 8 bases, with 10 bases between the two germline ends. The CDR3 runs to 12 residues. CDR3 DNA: TGTGCCACCAGTGACAGGGCCAGAGGCTACACCTTC. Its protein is CATSDRARGYTF.

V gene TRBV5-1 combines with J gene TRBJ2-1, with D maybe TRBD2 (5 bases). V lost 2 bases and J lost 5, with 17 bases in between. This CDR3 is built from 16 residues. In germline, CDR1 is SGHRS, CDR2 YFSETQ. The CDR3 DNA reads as TGCGCCAGCAGCTTTTTACCCTCTTCCGGGGACAATGAGCAGTTCTTC. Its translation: CASSFLPSSGDNEQFF. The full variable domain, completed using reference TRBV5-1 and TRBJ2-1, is KAGVTQTPRYLIKTRGQQVTLSCSPISGHRSVSWYQQTPGQGLQFLFEYFSETQRNKGNFPGRFSGRQFSNSRSEMNVSTLELGDSALYLCASSFLPSSGDNEQFFGPGTRLTVL.

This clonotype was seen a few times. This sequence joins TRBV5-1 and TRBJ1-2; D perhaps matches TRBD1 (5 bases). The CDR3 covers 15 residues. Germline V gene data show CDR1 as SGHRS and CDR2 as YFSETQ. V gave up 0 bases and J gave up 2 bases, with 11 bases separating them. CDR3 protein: CASSLDQGLNYGYTF. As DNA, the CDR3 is TGCGCCAGCAGCTTGGATCAGGGTTTGAACTATGGCTACACCTTC.

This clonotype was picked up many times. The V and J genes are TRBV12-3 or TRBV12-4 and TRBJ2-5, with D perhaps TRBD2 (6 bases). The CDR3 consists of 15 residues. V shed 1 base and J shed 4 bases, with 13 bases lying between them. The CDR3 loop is CASSLDPGVGETQYF. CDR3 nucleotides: TGTGCCAGCAGTTTAGACCCGGGGGTAGGAGAGACCCAGTACTTC.

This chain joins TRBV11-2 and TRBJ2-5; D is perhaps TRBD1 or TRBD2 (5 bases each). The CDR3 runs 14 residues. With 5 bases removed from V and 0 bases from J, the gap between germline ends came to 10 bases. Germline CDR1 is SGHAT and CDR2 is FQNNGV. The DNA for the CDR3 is TGTGCCAGCAGCGGGGGAACGTACCAAGAGACCCAGTACTTC. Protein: CASSGGTYQETQYF. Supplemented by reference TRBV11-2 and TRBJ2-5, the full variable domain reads EAGVAQSPRYKIIEKRQSVAFWCNPISGHATLYWYQQILGQGPKLLIQFQNNGVVDDSQLPKDRFSAERLKGVDSTLKIQPAKLEDSAVYLCASSGGTYQETQYFGPGTRLLVL.

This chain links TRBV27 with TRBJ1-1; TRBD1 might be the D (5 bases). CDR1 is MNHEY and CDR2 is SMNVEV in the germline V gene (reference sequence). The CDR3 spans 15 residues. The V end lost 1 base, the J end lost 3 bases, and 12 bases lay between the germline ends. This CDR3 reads CASSLFIGGDTEAFF. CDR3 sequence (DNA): TGTGCCAGCAGTTTATTCATCGGGGGTGACACTGAAGCTTTCTTT.

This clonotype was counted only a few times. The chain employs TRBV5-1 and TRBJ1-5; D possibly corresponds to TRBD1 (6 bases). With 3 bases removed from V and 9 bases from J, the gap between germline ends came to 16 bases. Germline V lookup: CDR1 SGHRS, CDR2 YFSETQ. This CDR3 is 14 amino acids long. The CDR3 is CASSSDSPGRPQHF. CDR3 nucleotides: TGCGCCAGCAGCTCGGACAGCCCAGGTCGGCCCCAGCATTTT.

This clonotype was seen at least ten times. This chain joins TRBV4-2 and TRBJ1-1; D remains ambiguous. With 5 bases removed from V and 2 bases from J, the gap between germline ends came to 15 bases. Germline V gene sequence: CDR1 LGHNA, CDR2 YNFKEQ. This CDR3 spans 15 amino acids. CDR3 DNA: TGTGCCAGCAGCGCCCCACGCCCTCCAAACACTGAAGCTTTCTTT. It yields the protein CASSAPRPPNTEAFF.

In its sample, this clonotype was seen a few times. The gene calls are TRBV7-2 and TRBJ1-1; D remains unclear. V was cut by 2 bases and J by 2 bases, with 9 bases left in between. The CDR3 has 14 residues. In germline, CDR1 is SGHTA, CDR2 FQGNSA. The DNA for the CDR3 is TGTGCCAGCAGCTTATTACCAGGAAACACTGAAGCTTTCTTT. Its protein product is CASSLLPGNTEAFF.

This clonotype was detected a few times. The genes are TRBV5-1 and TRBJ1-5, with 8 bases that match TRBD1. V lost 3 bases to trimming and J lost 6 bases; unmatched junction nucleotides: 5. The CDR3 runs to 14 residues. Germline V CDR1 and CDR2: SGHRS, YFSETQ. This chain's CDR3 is CASSYDRGGQPQHF. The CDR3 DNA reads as TGCGCCAGCAGCTACGACAGGGGCGGTCAGCCCCAGCATTTT.

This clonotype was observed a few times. The CDR3 DNA is TGTGCCAGCAGCCCTGACACTTCACCTAATGAAAAACTGTTTTTT. Amino acid sequence: CASSPDTSPNEKLFF. The rearrangement uses TRBV11-1 and TRBJ1-4; no reliable D call. CDR3 length: 15 residues. V was trimmed by 5 bases and J by 3 bases, leaving 13 bases between them. Per germline, CDR1 SGHAT and CDR2 FQDESV (reference sequence).

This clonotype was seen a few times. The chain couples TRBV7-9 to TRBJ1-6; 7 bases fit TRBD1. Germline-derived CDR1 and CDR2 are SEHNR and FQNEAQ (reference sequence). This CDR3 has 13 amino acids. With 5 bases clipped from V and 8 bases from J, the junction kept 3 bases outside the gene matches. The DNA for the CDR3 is TGTGCCAGCAGCCCGCAGGGGGATTCACCCCTCCACTTT. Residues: CASSPQGDSPLHF.